The next 14 T cell receptor beta chains were all read from a single sample in a study of OX40 agonist ivuxolimab in advanced cancers. Some clones are missing from TCRdb's copy, which holds only in-frame ones; the method was immunoSEQ multiplex PCR. The top ten clones hold 0.3% to 0.45% of a sample with 50,000 to 70,000 clones, over 70% of them seen once. Sequenced here: CD4+ or CD8+ T cells sorted from blood, sampled in a trial of the OX40 agonist ivuxolimab. The receptors stem from an adult with an advanced solid tumor such as melanoma, head and neck, liver or kidney cancer.

The chain couples TRBV30 to TRBJ2-5, with TRBD2 identical over 8 bases. The V segment lost 2 bases and the J segment 5 bases; nucleotides outside the gene matches: 10. Germline-derived CDR1 and CDR2 are GTSNPN and SVGIG (reference sequence). The length of the CDR3 is 15 residues. The CDR3 spells CAWSLAGGMMETQYF. The CDR3 DNA reads TGTGCCTGGAGTCTTGCGGGGGGAATGATGGAGACCCAGTACTTC.

The chain recombines TRBV2 with TRBJ1-5, with D perhaps TRBD1 (5 bases). Trimming took off 0 bases at V and 2 bases at J, with 14 bases between the two ends. The CDR3 length is 17 residues. Germline assignment: CDR1 SNHLY and CDR2 FYNNEI. In DNA, the CDR3 is TGTGCCAGCAGTGAAGCGCTTCTAGGGGCGGGCAATCAGCCCCAGCATTTT. As protein: CASSEALLGAGNQPQHF.

The rearrangement joins TRBV25-1 to TRBJ2-3; D not resolved. The length of the CDR3 is 13 residues. Germline V CDR1 and CDR2: MGHDK, SYGVNS. Trimming took 6 bases from V and 1 from J, leaving 8 bases between them. The CDR3 protein is CASSATGTDTQYF. The CDR3 DNA is TGTGCCAGCAGCGCAACAGGCACAGATACGCAGTATTTT.

The rearrangement links TRBV28 to TRBJ2-1; 8 nucleotides align to TRBD1. Germline V gene sequence: CDR1 MDHEN, CDR2 SYDVKM. Germline trimming cut 11 bases from V and 3 bases from J; bases unmatched to any gene: 6. The CDR3 runs 13 residues. The CDR3 protein is CALGQANYNEQFF. As DNA, the CDR3 is TGTGCCCTGGGACAGGCGAACTACAATGAGCAGTTCTTC. Complete variable domain (other parts from reference TRBV28 and TRBJ2-1): DVKVTQSSRYLVKRTGEKVFLECVQDMDHENMFWYRQDPGLGLRLIYFSYDVKMKEKGDIPEGYSVSREKKERFSLILESASTNQTSMYLCALGQANYNEQFFGPGTRLTVL.

V gene TRBV7-9 combines with J gene TRBJ2-1, with 10 bases aligning to TRBD2. The V gene's germline CDR1 is SEHNR and CDR2 FQNEAQ (reference sequence). The CDR3 has 15 amino acids. Trimming removed 5 bases from V and 5 bases from J; junction bases left unmatched: 6. CDR3 bases: TGTGCCAGCAGCGGGTATAGCGGGAGGAACAATGAGCAGTTCTTC. It specifies CASSGYSGRNNEQFF.

The chain uses TRBV27 and TRBJ2-2, with D unclear. Per germline, CDR1 MNHEY and CDR2 SMNVEV (reference sequence). Trimming stripped 3 bases from V and 2 bases from J, with 10 bases between. The CDR3 is made up of 15 amino acids. The CDR3 coding sequence is TGTGCCAGCAGTTTTTTAGGCAGAAACACCGGGGAGCTGTTTTTT. Its translation is CASSFLGRNTGELFF.

The count of this clone is one. The rearrangement links TRBV6-6 to TRBJ1-1; a weak D match, TRBD1 (6 bases). This CDR3 has 13 amino acids. Per germline, CDR1 MNHNY and CDR2 SVGAGI (reference sequence). Trimming removed 8 bases from V and 4 bases from J, with 14 bases in between. As DNA, the CDR3 is TGTGCCAGCCACCGGGGAGGGGGCACTGAAGCTTTCTTT. Translation gives CASHRGGGTEAFF.

The CDR3 loop reads CASSQVSGGLNTGELFF. CDR3 in DNA: TGCGCCAGCAGCCAAGTCTCGGGAGGGTTGAACACCGGGGAGCTGTTTTTT. The chain has TRBV4-1 and TRBJ2-2, with 8 positions matching TRBD2. CDR1 and CDR2 (germline): MGHRA, YSYEKL. V dropped 1 base and J dropped 1; count of bases not matched to a gene: 5. The CDR3 totals 17 residues.

This chain links TRBV5-4 with TRBJ2-6; D remains unclear. The germline CDR1 and CDR2 sequences are SGHNT and YYREEE (reference sequence). Trimming took 1 base from V and 0 from J, leaving 8 bases between them. This CDR3 is built from 16 residues. This chain's CDR3 is CASSLHIDSGANVLTF. The CDR3 region has the DNA TGTGCCAGCAGCTTGCACATAGACTCTGGGGCCAACGTCCTGACTTTC.

Points on this clone: The sample carries other DNA sequences with the same CDR3. The chain is built from TRBV30 and TRBJ2-3, with 9 bases fitting TRBD2. This CDR3 comprises 14 residues. Germline V gene sequence: CDR1 GTSNPN, CDR2 SVGIG (reference sequence). The V segment lost 8 bases and the J segment 4 bases; nucleotides outside the gene matches: 10. For the CDR3, the DNA is TGTGCCCGGGAGGGGGGCGGGGGGGCAGATACGCAGTATTTT. Its translation is CAREGGGGADTQYF.

The V and J genes are TRBV5-4 and TRBJ1-1; maybe TRBD1 (5 bases). CDR3 length: 15 amino acids. Germline V CDR1 and CDR2: SGHNT, YYREEE (reference sequence). The V end lost 5 bases, the J end lost 4 bases, and 18 bases lay between the germline ends. CDR3 sequence (DNA): TGTGCCAGCAGACCCTGGACGGGAGGGGCCACTGAAGCTTTCTTT. It yields the protein CASRPWTGGATEAFF.

Concerning this clone: This CDR3 is also generated by other DNA sequences in the sample. The CDR3 loop is CASSPSGTVYEQYF. The CDR3 DNA follows: TGCGCCAGCAGTCCGTCTGGGACGGTCTACGAGCAGTACTTC. The chain combines TRBV4-3 with TRBJ2-7, with D possibly being TRBD1 or TRBD2 (5 bases each). CDR1 and CDR2 from the germline V gene are LGHNA and YSLEER. With 6 bases removed from V and 3 bases from J, the gap between germline ends came to 15 bases. The CDR3 is 14 residues long.

This sequence joins TRBV27 and TRBJ2-5; D unresolved. This CDR3 spans 13 amino acids. V shed 5 bases and J shed 4 bases, with 11 bases lying between them. Per the germline V gene, CDR1 is MNHEY and CDR2 is SMNVEV (reference sequence). The CDR3 DNA reads as TGTGCCAGCAGTCCCGGCCCTGGAGAGACCCAGTACTTC. It yields the protein CASSPGPGETQYF.

The chain carries TRBV6-5 and TRBJ1-5, with D possibly being TRBD1 (5 bases). Trimming left V 2 bases short and J 5 bases short, with 13 bases between. The CDR3 runs 15 residues. From germline, CDR1 is MNHEY and CDR2 SVGAGI. In DNA, the CDR3 is TGTGCCAGCAGTTACACATGGGGGGAGGATCAGCCCCAGCATTTT. Translating it yields CASSYTWGEDQPQHF.